These 27 T cell receptor beta chains share one sample of origin, sequenced in a study of T cells in Graves' hyperthyroidism and ophthalmopathy. TCR beta CDR3 regions were amplified from RNA. TCR CDR3 regions were first amplified by RT-PCR with HTBI primers. One entry per CDR3 protein results from TCRdb running MiXCR on the multiplex PCR reads. This sample carries approximately 870,000 distinct CDR3 sequences, over 35% of them seen once, and the ten largest clones take 7.5% to 9.5%. Sequenced sample: blood. The receptors here all came from a man aged 18 to 30 with Graves' hyperthyroidism.

This clonotype was recorded at least ten times. The rearrangement uses TRBV29-1 and TRBJ1-6; TRBD1 is a possible D gene (5 bases). The CDR3 covers 13 residues. Trimming left V 6 bases short and J 7 bases short, with 13 bases between. Per germline, CDR1 SQVTM and CDR2 ANQGSEA. CDR3: CSVLDSWNSPLHF. Written as DNA, the CDR3 is TGCAGCGTACTAGACAGCTGGAATTCACCCCTCCACTTT.

This sequence joins TRBV9 and TRBJ2-7; unclear D gene. V lost 0 bases, J lost 0 bases, and 4 bases lay in between. The V gene's germline CDR1 is SGDLS and CDR2 YYNGEE. The CDR3 totals 13 residues. In nucleotides, the CDR3 is TGTGCCAGCAGCGTAGAAACCTCCTACGAGCAGTACTTC. This translates into CASSVETSYEQYF.

The chain carries TRBV29-1 and TRBJ2-3; 13 nucleotides match TRBD2. The germline V gene has CDR1 SQVTM and CDR2 ANQGSEA. The ends lost 4 bases at V and 3 bases at J; junction bases unmatched: 4. The CDR3 loop spans 15 amino acids. CDR3 in DNA: TGCAGCGTTGGACCACTAGCGGGAGGGACAGATACGCAGTATTTT. This gives the protein CSVGPLAGGTDTQYF.

This clonotype was seen a few times. V gene TRBV9 combines with J gene TRBJ2-7, with D tentatively TRBD1 or TRBD2 (5 bases each). CDR1 and CDR2 from the germline V gene are SGDLS and YYNGEE. Trimming took 3 bases from V and 3 from J, leaving 19 bases between them. This CDR3 is built from 16 residues. The CDR3, as DNA: TGTGCCAGCAGCGCCCCCCGGGACGGAGATAACTACGAGCAGTACTTC. Protein product: CASSAPRDGDNYEQYF.

This clonotype was seen a handful of times. The chain has TRBV11-2 and TRBJ1-5, with 7 bases that match TRBD1. The CDR3 loop spans 14 amino acids. Germline CDR1 is SGHAT and CDR2 is FQNNGV. V lost 9 bases to trimming and J lost 4 bases; unmatched junction nucleotides: 9. For the CDR3, the DNA is TGTGCCAGTACCGATAAGGGGGCGAATCAGCCCCAGCATTTT. Its translation is CASTDKGANQPQHF.

This chain uses TRBV20-1 with TRBJ2-7; TRBD1 or TRBD2 may be the D gene (6 bases each). CDR1 is DFQATT and CDR2 is SNEGSKA in the germline V gene (reference sequence). The CDR3 runs to 12 residues. The V end lost 8 bases, the J end lost 7 bases, and 18 bases lay between the germline ends. Here the CDR3 reads CSSLGGRGEQYF. CDR3 sequence (DNA): TGCAGTTCGCTCGGGGGCCGTGGGGAGCAGTACTTC.

This clonotype came up many times. This rearrangement joins TRBV5-5 to TRBJ1-4, with 7 bases lining up with TRBD1. Germline values: CDR1 SGHKS, CDR2 YYEKEE (reference sequence). Germline trimming cut 6 bases from V and 1 base from J; bases unmatched to any gene: 3. CDR3 length equals 14 residues. In nucleotides, the CDR3 is TGTGCCAGCACCCGACAGGGAACTAATGAAAAACTGTTTTTT. This encodes CASTRQGTNEKLFF. The variable domain in full, completed from reference TRBV5-5 and TRBJ1-4, reads DAGVTQSPTHLIKTRGQQVTLRCSPISGHKSVSWYQQVLGQGPQFIFQYYEKEERGRGNFPDRFSARQFPNYSSELNVNALLLGDSALYLCASTRQGTNEKLFFGSGTQLSVL.

The rearrangement joins TRBV29-1 to TRBJ1-1, with D unclear. The V end was cut by 4 bases, the J end by 5 bases, with 11 bases between. Germline lookup yields CDR1 SQVTM and CDR2 ANQGSEA. The CDR3 is 12 amino acids. CDR3: CSVAGWVTEAFF. DNA of the CDR3: TGCAGCGTTGCCGGGTGGGTGACTGAAGCTTTCTTT.

Remarks on this clonotype: A much more abundant neighbour one base away suggests this may be a read error. This chain connects TRBV7-6 to TRBJ2-5, with D perhaps assigned TRBD1 or TRBD2 (5 bases each). Trimming stripped 5 bases from V and 0 bases from J, with 13 bases between. Per germline, CDR1 SGHVS and CDR2 FNYEAQ. This CDR3 has 15 residues. The CDR3 sequence is CASSRGRLDQETQYF. The CDR3 DNA follows: TGTGCCAGCAGCCGGGGACGGCTAGACCAAGAGACCCAGTACTTC. The whole variable domain, remainder taken from reference TRBV7-6 and TRBJ2-5, is GAGVSQSPRYKVTKRGQDVALRCDPISGHVSLYWYRQALGQGPEFLTYFNYEAQQDKSGLPNDRFSAERPEGSISTLTIQRTEQRDSAMYRCASSRGRLDQETQYFGPGTRLLVL.

The chain combines TRBV20-1 with TRBJ1-4, with D maybe TRBD1 (5 bases). The CDR3 totals 14 residues. Looked up from germline, CDR1 is DFQATT and CDR2 is SNEGSKA (reference sequence). Trimming stripped 4 bases from V and 6 bases from J, with 15 bases between. In DNA form, the CDR3 reads TGCAGTGCTATCAGGGAGAGGGCTGATGAAAAACTGTTTTTT. Translated: CSAIRERADEKLFF.

The J gene is TRBJ1-5, the V gene TRBV25-1; D remains unclear. The V gene lost 6 bases and the J gene lost 3 bases, with 18 bases spanning the gap. This CDR3 spans 16 amino acids. Germline V gene lookup returns CDR1 MGHDK and CDR2 SYGVNS. The CDR3 is CASSLSNRPFNQPQHF. CDR3 DNA: TGTGCCAGCAGCTTATCGAATCGTCCGTTCAATCAGCCCCAGCATTTT.

The CDR3 coding sequence is TGTGCCAGCAGCTGGGACAGGGTATGGGAGACCCAGTACTTC. Residues: CASSWDRVWETQYF. The genes are TRBV7-9 and TRBJ2-5, with 9 bases identical to TRBD1. The CDR3 is 14 amino acids. The junction had 5 bases not matched to a gene; V was cut back by 4 bases and J by 5 bases. Germline assignment: CDR1 SEHNR and CDR2 FQNEAQ (reference sequence).

As concerns this clonotype: Being one base from a much bigger clone, this may be a read error. This chain connects TRBV10-2 to TRBJ2-2; D possibly corresponds to TRBD2 (5 bases). The length of the CDR3 is 15 residues. V dropped 0 bases and J dropped 6 bases, with 11 bases sitting between them. The germline V gene encodes CDR1 WSHSY and CDR2 SAAADI. The CDR3 bases are TGCGCCAGCAGTGAGTCTCGGGGTACCGCCGGGGAGCTGTTTTTT. Translated, it gives CASSESRGTAGELFF.

The rearrangement links TRBV29-1 to TRBJ1-1; D is unresolved. The germline V gene encodes CDR1 SQVTM and CDR2 ANQGSEA. The CDR3 has 14 amino acids. The V gene lost 8 bases and the J gene lost 0 bases, with 16 bases spanning the gap. CDR3 protein: CSYNQMTVNTEAFF. Written as DNA, the CDR3 is TGCAGCTACAACCAAATGACGGTGAACACTGAAGCTTTCTTT.

Details on this clonotype: At one end, the junction sequence differs from germline, possibly due to a read error. The chain is built from TRBV7-9 and TRBJ2-7; D may be TRBD2 (7 bases). Germline V CDR1 and CDR2: SEHNR, FQNEAQ (reference sequence). This CDR3 is 15 amino acids long. The CDR3 sequence: CASSQEAGAGVEQYF. The CDR3 coding sequence is TGCGCCAGCAGCCAAGAGGCGGGGGCGGGGGTCGAGCAGTACTTC.

This clonotype came up many times. The chain couples TRBV19 to TRBJ2-7; D perhaps matches TRBD1 (6 bases). The CDR3 is 13 residues long. Deletions cut 8 bases from V and 6 bases from J, with 17 bases between. Germline lookup yields CDR1 LNHDA and CDR2 SQIVND (reference sequence). CDR3 sequence reads: CASHGGYTSEQYF. Here the CDR3 DNA reads TGTGCCAGTCATGGGGGCTACACATCCGAGCAGTACTTC.

At least ten counts were recorded for this clonotype. V and J are TRBV10-3 and TRBJ1-5, with unresolved D. The CDR3 is 13 residues long. Germline-derived CDR1 and CDR2 are ENHRY and SYGVKD. The V and J ends lost 2 bases and 8 bases respectively, with 10 bases between them. The CDR3 loop reads CAISERAGEPQHF. The CDR3 coding sequence is TGTGCCATCAGTGAGAGGGCCGGGGAGCCCCAGCATTTT.

J is TRBJ2-5 and V is TRBV15, with D maybe TRBD2 (6 bases). The CDR3 extends over 16 amino acids. Germline lookup yields CDR1 LNHNV and CDR2 YYDKDF (reference sequence). V was cut by 3 bases and J by 1 base, with 15 bases left in between. CDR3 protein: CATSSDAGRTQETQYF. The CDR3 region has the DNA TGTGCCACCAGCAGTGATGCGGGAAGGACCCAAGAGACCCAGTACTTC.

This clonotype has a single count. The chain employs TRBV5-1 and TRBJ2-2, with D possibly matching TRBD1 (6 bases). Germline CDR1 SGHRS, CDR2 YFSETQ. The CDR3 has 16 residues. Between the trimmed V and J ends, which lost 4 bases and 1 base, there was a span of 14 bases. CDR3 residues: CASSLKIQGNTGELFF. CDR3 DNA: TGCGCCAGCAGCCTCAAGATACAGGGGAACACCGGGGAGCTGTTTTTT.

This chain connects TRBV19 to TRBJ2-2; maybe TRBD1 (6 bases). The CDR3 runs to 15 residues. Germline loops: CDR1 LNHDA, CDR2 SQIVND (reference sequence). V shed 5 bases and J shed 3 bases, with 13 bases lying between them. The CDR3 region has the DNA TGTGCCAGTAGTCCCCTAGGACAGTACACCGGGGAGCTGTTTTTT. It specifies CASSPLGQYTGELFF.

This clonotype showed up many times. The chain links TRBV6-5 to TRBJ1-2, with a possible D match to TRBD1 (6 bases). The germline CDR1 and CDR2 sequences are MNHEY and SVGAGI. Trimming removed 6 bases from V and 6 bases from J, with 14 bases in between. This CDR3 contains 13 residues. The CDR3 bases are TGTGCCAGCAGCCCCGGGACAAGGGATGGCTACACCTTC. Translation: CASSPGTRDGYTF.

About this clonotype: Mismatch with germline at one junction end may stem from a read error. This chain uses TRBV7-2 with TRBJ1-4; TRBD1 matches at 8 bases. There are 12 residues in the CDR3. The germline CDR1 and CDR2 sequences are SGHTA and FQGNSA. The CDR3 bases are TGTGCCAGCAGCTCCAGGACAGGGAGTCTCCTTTTT. This codes for CASSSRTGSLLF.

This clonotype was picked up many times. The chain couples TRBV19 to TRBJ1-5, with D possibly matching TRBD1 (6 bases). Trimming stripped 3 bases from V and 4 bases from J, with 10 bases between. CDR1 and CDR2 from the germline V gene are LNHDA and SQIVND (reference sequence). CDR3 size: 14 residues. The CDR3 DNA sequence: TGTGCCAGTAGTATGCACAGGGATAATCAGCCCCAGCATTTT. Protein sequence: CASSMHRDNQPQHF.

V usage is TRBV7-8 and J usage is TRBJ2-7, with 8 bases that match TRBD1. V lost 1 base to trimming and J lost 4 bases; unmatched junction nucleotides: 9. The CDR3 runs 16 residues. Germline V CDR1 and CDR2: SGHVS, FQNEAQ. CDR3 DNA: TGTGCCAGCAGCTTAGGTCCGGGACAGGATCCTTACGAGCAGTACTTC. Translated: CASSLGPGQDPYEQYF.

The table lists this clonotype with many counts. This chain uses TRBV19 with TRBJ1-5; TRBD1 matches at 9 bases. CDR1 LNHDA and CDR2 SQIVND come from the germline V gene (reference sequence). The CDR3 extends over 14 amino acids. The V and J ends lost 3 bases and 7 bases, in that order; junction bases with no gene match: 4. CDR3 sequence reads: CASSMGQGAQPQHF. CDR3 bases: TGTGCCAGTAGTATGGGACAGGGTGCCCAGCCCCAGCATTTT.

The chain carries TRBV5-4 and TRBJ1-4; a possible D gene is TRBD1 (6 bases). Per the germline V gene, CDR1 is SGHNT and CDR2 is YYREEE (reference sequence). Trimming stripped 4 bases from V and 0 bases from J, with 13 bases between. This CDR3 has 16 amino acids. The CDR3 loop reads CASSATGDATNEKLFF. For the CDR3, the DNA is TGTGCCAGCAGCGCGACAGGTGATGCAACTAATGAAAAACTGTTTTTT.

This clonotype was detected a few times. V usage is TRBV2 and J usage is TRBJ1-5; D perhaps matches TRBD1 (5 bases). Germline V gene data show CDR1 as SNHLY and CDR2 as FYNNEI. The V end lost 8 bases, the J end lost 4 bases, and 15 bases lay between the germline ends. CDR3 length: 14 amino acids. CDR3 in DNA: TGTGCCAGCTTAGGACACAGGACTAATCAGCCCCAGCATTTT. Its protein is CASLGHRTNQPQHF. The entire variable domain, with the rest obtained from reference TRBV2 and TRBJ1-5, is as follows: EPEVTQTPSHQVTQMGQEVILRCVPISNHLYFYWYRQILGQKVEFLVSFYNNEISEKSEIFDDQFSVERPDGSNFTLKIRSTKLEDSAMYFCASLGHRTNQPQHFGDGTRLSIL.